This TCR beta chain originates from a study of cytomegalovirus exposure and HLA in healthy donors. Profiling relied on immunoSEQ multiplex PCR, and the TCRdb table lists in-frame clones only, not all of them. The table includes some 170,000 clones, more than 75% detected once. Study results and caveats: Overall, roughly 150 TCR beta chains were annotated as cytomegalovirus-associated.

V was pared by 1 base and J by 1 base, with 7 bases between. Germline CDR1 reads KGHSH; CDR2 reads LQKENI. The CDR3 totals 14 residues. Concerning this clone: Its antigen remains unidentified.

This sequence was found in a young man in good health and CMV-seropositive. The chain carries TRBV18 and TRBJ1-1; no firm D call. The sequenced material came from PBMCs. The CDR3 DNA reads as TGTGCCAGCTCACCACTCGGAGAGAACACTGAAGCTTTCTTT. Amino acid sequence: CASSPLGENTEAFF.